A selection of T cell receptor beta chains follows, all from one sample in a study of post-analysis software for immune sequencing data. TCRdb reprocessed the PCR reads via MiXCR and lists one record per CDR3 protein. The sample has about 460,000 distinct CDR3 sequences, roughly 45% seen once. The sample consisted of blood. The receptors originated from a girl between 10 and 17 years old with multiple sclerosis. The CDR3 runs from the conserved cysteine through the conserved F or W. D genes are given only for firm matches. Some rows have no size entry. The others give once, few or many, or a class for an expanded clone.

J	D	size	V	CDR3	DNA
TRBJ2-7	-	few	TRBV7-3	CASSQGTPFSYEQYF	TGTGCCAGCAGCCAAGGGACCCCGTTCTCCTACGAGCAGTACTTC
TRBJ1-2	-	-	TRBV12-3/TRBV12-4	CASSSSSNYGYTF	TGTGCCAGCAGTTCATCCAGTAACTATGGCTACACCTTC
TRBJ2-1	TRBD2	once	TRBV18	CASSLAGDPDNEQFF	TGTGCCAGCTCACTAGCGGGAGATCCGGACAATGAGCAGTTCTTC
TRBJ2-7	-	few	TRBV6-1	CASSEHRTEQYF	TGTGCCAGCAGTGAACACAGGACCGAGCAGTACTTC
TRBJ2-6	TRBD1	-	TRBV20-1	CSARRGQEFSGANVLTF	TGCAGTGCTAGAAGGGGACAGGAGTTCTCTGGGGCCAACGTCCTGACTTTC
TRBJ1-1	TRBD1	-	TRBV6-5	CASSRGQGIGNTEDFF	TGTGCCAGCAGCCGGGGACAGGGGATAGGGAACACTGAAGATTTCTTT
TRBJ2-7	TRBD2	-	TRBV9	CASSRRTSGRGEQYF	TGTGCCAGCAGCCGACGGACTAGCGGGAGGGGTGAGCAGTACTTC
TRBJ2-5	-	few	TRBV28	CASSLADIRETQYF	TGTGCCAGCAGTTTGGCCGACATCAGAGAGACCCAGTACTTC
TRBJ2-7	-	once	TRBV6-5	CASSYSGGDQNIQYF	TGTGCCAGCAGTTATTCAGGAGGGGATCAAAACATTCAGTACTTT
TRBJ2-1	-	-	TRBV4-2	CASNQVTGTSSYNEQFF	TGTGCCAGCAACCAAGTAACCGGGACAAGCTCCTACAATGAGCAGTTCTTC
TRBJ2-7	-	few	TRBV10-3	CATMSRGFGYEQYF	TGTGCCACGATGTCCAGGGGCTTCGGCTACGAGCAGTACTTC
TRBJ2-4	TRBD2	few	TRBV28	CASSFVAGGYIQYF	TGTGCCAGCAGTTTCGTAGCGGGGGGGTACATTCAGTACTTC
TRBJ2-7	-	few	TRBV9	CASSVGDYEQYF	TGTGCCAGCAGCGTAGGGGACTACGAGCAGTACTTC
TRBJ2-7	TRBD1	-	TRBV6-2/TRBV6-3	CASNPTGGGYEQYF	TGTGCCAGCAACCCAACAGGGGGCGGTTACGAGCAGTACTTC
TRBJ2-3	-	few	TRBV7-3	CASSLTRLPDTQYF	TGTGCCAGCAGCTTAACCAGACTACCAGATACGCAGTATTTT
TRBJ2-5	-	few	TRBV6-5	CASGYGREETQYF	TGTGCCAGCGGTTATGGCAGGGAAGAGACCCAGTACTTC
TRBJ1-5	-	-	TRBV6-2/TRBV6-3	CASSYGGIGNQPQHF	TGTGCCAGCAGTTACGGGGGCATCGGCAATCAGCCCCAGCATTTT